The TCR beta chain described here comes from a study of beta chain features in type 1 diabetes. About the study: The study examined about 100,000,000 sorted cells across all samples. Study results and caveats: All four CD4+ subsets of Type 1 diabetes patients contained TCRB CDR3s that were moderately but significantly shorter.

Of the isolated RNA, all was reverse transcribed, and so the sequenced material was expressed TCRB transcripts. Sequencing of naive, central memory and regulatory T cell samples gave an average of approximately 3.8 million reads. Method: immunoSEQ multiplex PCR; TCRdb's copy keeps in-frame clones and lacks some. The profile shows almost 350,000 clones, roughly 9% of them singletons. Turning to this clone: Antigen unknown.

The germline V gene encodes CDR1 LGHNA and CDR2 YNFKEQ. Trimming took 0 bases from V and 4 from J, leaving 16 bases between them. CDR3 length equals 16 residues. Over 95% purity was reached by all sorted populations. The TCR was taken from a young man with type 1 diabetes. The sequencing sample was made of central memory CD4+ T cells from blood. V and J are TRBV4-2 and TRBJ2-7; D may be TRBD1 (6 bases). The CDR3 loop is CASSQETGRVRYEQYF. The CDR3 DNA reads TGTGCCAGCAGCCAAGAAACAGGGCGGGTCAGGTACGAGCAGTACTTC.